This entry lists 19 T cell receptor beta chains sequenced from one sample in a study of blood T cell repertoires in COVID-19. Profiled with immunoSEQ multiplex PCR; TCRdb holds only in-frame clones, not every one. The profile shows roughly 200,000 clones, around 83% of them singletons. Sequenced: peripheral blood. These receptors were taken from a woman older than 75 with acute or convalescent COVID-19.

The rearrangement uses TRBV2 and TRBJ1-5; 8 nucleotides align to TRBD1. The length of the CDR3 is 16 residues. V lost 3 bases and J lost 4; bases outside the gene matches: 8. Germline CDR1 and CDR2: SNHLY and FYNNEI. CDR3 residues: CASSELRGLGNQPQHF. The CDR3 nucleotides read TGTGCCAGCAGTGAGCTCAGGGGGCTAGGAAATCAGCCCCAGCATTTT.

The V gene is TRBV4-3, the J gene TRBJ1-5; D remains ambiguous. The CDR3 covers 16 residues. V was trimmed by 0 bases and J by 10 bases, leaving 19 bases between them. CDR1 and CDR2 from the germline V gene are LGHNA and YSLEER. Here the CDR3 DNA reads TGCGCCAGCAGCCAAGACAACTCACACCCGAGAGGACCCCAGCATTTT. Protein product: CASSQDNSHPRGPQHF.

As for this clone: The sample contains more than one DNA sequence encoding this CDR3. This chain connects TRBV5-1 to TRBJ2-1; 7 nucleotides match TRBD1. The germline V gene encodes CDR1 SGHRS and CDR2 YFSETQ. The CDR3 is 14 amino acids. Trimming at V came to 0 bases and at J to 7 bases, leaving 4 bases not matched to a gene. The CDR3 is CASSLVGRGNEQFF. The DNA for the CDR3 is TGCGCCAGCAGCTTGGTCGGCAGGGGGAATGAGCAGTTCTTC.

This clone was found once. The CDR3 sequence: CASSQELSTGSAQHF. CDR3 nucleotides: TGCGCCAGCAGCCAAGAATTGTCTACTGGTTCGGCCCAGCATTTT. V gene TRBV4-3 combines with J gene TRBJ1-5, with D unresolved. V gave up 0 bases and J gave up 11 bases, with 17 bases separating them. This CDR3 is built from 15 residues. Germline-derived CDR1 and CDR2 are LGHNA and YSLEER.

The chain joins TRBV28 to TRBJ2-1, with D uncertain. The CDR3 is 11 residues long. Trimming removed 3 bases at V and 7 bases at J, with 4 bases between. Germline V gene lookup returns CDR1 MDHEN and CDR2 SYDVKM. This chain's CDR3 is CASSFPNEQFF. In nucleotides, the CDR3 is TGTGCCAGCAGTTTCCCGAATGAGCAGTTCTTC. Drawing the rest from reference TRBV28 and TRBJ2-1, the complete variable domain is DVKVTQSSRYLVKRTGEKVFLECVQDMDHENMFWYRQDPGLGLRLIYFSYDVKMKEKGDIPEGYSVSREKKERFSLILESASTNQTSMYLCASSFPNEQFFGPGTRLTVL.

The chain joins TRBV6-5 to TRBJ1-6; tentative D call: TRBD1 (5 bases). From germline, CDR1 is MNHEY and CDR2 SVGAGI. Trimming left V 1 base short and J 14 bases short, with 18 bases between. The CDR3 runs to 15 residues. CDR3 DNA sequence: TGTGCCAGCAGTTACTATTGGGAGGGGACGAAAACCCTCCACTTT. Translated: CASSYYWEGTKTLHF.

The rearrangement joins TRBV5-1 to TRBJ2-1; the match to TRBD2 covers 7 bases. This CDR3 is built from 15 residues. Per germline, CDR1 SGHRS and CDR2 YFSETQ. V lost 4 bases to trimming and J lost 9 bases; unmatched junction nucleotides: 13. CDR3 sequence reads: CASSPPGLDQGEQFF. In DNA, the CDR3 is TGCGCCAGCAGCCCCCCCGGACTAGATCAAGGTGAGCAGTTCTTC.

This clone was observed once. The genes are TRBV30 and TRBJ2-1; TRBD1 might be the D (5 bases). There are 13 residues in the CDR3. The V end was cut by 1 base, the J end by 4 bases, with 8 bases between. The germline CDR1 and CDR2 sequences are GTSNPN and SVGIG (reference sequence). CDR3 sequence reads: CAWSGQRYNEQFF. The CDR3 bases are TGTGCCTGGAGTGGACAGAGGTACAATGAGCAGTTCTTC.

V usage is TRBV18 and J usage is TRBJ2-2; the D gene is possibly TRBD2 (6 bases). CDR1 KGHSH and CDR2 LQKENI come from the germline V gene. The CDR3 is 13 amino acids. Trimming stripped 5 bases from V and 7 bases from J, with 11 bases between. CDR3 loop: CASSTRLDGELFF. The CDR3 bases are TGTGCCAGCTCAACGCGACTAGACGGGGAGCTGTTTTTT.

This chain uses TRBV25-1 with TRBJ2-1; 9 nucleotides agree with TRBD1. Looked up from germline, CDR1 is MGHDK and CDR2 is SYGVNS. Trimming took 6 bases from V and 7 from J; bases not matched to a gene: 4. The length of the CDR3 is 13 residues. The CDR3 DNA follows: TGTGCCAGCAGCCAGGACAGGGGTAATGAGCAGTTCTTC. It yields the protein CASSQDRGNEQFF.

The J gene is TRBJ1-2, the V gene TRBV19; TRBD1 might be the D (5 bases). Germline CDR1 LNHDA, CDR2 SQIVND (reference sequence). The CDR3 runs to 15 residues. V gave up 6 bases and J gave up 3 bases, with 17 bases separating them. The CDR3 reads CASSRGSEGYYGYTF. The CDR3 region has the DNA TGTGCCAGTAGCCGGGGGTCAGAAGGCTACTATGGCTACACCTTC.

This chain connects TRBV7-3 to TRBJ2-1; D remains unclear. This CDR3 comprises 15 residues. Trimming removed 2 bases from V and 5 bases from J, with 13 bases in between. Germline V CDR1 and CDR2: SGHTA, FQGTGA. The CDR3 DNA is TGTGCCAGCAGCTTACGCCCTAAGAGCGACAATGAGCAGTTCTTC. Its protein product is CASSLRPKSDNEQFF. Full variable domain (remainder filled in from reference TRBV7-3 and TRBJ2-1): GAGVSQTPSNKVTEKGKYVELRCDPISGHTALYWYRQSLGQGPEFLIYFQGTGAADDSGLPNDRFFAVRPEGSVSTLKIQRTERGDSAVYLCASSLRPKSDNEQFFGPGTRLTVL.

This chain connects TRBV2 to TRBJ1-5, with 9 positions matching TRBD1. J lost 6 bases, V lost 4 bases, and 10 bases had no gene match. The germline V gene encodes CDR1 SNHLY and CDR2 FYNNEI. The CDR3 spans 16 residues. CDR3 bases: TGTGCCAGCAGTGGGAGTACCGGGACAGGGTCTCAGCCCCAGCATTTT. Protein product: CASSGSTGTGSQPQHF.

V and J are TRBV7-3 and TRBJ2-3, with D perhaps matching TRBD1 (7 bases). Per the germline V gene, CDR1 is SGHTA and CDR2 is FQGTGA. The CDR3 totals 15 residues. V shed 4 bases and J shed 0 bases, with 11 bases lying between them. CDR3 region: CASSSQGTSTDTQYF. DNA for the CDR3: TGTGCCAGCAGCTCACAGGGGACTAGCACAGATACGCAGTATTTT.

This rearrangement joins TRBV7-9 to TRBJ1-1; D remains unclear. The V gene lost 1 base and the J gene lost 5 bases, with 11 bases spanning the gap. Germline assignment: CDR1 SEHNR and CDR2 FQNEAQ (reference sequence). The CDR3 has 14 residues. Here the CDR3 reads CASSLGLDWTEAFF. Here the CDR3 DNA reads TGTGCCAGCAGCTTAGGGCTTGACTGGACTGAAGCTTTCTTT.

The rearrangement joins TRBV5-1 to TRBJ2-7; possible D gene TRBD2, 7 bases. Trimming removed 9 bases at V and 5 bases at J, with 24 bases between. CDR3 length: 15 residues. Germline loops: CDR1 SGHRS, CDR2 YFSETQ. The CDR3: CATTLGGGSANEQYF. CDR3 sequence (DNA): TGCGCCACTACACTAGGGGGGGGTTCAGCGAACGAGCAGTACTTC. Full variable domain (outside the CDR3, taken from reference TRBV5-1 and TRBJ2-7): KAGVTQTPRYLIKTRGQQVTLSCSPISGHRSVSWYQQTPGQGLQFLFEYFSETQRNKGNFPGRFSGRQFSNSRSEMNVSTLELGDSALYLCATTLGGGSANEQYFGPGTRLTVT.

The CDR3 DNA is TGTGCCAGCAGCCCCCGGGATCCCTGGGACACTGAAGCTTTCTTT. This translates into CASSPRDPWDTEAFF. This sequence joins TRBV7-6 and TRBJ1-1; D gene unclear. V was cut by 5 bases and J by 3 bases, with 16 bases left in between. Germline CDR1 reads SGHVS; CDR2 reads FNYEAQ. There are 15 residues in the CDR3.

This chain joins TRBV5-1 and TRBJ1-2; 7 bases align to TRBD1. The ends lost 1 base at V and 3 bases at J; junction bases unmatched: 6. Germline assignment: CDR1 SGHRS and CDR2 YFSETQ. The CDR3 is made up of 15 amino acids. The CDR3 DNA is TGCGCCAGCAGCTTGACAGGGGATTCCCACTATGGCTACACCTTC. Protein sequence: CASSLTGDSHYGYTF.

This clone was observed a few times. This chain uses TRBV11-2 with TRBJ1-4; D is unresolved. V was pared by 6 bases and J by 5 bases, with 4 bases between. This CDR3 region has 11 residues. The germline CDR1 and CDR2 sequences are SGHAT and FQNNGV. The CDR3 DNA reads TGTGCCAGCAGACTGAATGAAAAACTGTTTTTT. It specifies CASRLNEKLFF.